This TCR beta chain was captured by sequencing in a study of blood T cell repertoires in COVID-19. Across the study: From the United States, Italy and Spain came samples of acute and convalescent COVID-19. The cDNA or gDNA used as material had been derived from T cells, B-cell-depleted T cells, or PBMCs.

Under the authors' procedure: Amplification of reference gene primers was used by the study to estimate nucleated cell counts. Only in-frame clones appear in the TCRdb table, and some are missing; sequencing was by immunoSEQ multiplex PCR. That table is the source of V, J and clone size, and D and trimming were worked out from the DNA. The sample lists approximately 80,000 clones, under 80% occurring once. The source material was peripheral blood. This clonotype was obtained from a human donor in a cohort sampled during active COVID-19.

The CDR3 is CASRQGTQETQYF. CDR3 bases: TGTGCCAGCAGGCAGGGTACACAAGAGACCCAGTACTTC. The chain has TRBV7-8 and TRBJ2-5; D possibly corresponds to TRBD1 (5 bases). Trimming pared 6 bases from V and 2 bases from J, leaving 10 bases between. Germline lookup yields CDR1 SGHVS and CDR2 FQNEAQ. There are 13 residues in the CDR3.